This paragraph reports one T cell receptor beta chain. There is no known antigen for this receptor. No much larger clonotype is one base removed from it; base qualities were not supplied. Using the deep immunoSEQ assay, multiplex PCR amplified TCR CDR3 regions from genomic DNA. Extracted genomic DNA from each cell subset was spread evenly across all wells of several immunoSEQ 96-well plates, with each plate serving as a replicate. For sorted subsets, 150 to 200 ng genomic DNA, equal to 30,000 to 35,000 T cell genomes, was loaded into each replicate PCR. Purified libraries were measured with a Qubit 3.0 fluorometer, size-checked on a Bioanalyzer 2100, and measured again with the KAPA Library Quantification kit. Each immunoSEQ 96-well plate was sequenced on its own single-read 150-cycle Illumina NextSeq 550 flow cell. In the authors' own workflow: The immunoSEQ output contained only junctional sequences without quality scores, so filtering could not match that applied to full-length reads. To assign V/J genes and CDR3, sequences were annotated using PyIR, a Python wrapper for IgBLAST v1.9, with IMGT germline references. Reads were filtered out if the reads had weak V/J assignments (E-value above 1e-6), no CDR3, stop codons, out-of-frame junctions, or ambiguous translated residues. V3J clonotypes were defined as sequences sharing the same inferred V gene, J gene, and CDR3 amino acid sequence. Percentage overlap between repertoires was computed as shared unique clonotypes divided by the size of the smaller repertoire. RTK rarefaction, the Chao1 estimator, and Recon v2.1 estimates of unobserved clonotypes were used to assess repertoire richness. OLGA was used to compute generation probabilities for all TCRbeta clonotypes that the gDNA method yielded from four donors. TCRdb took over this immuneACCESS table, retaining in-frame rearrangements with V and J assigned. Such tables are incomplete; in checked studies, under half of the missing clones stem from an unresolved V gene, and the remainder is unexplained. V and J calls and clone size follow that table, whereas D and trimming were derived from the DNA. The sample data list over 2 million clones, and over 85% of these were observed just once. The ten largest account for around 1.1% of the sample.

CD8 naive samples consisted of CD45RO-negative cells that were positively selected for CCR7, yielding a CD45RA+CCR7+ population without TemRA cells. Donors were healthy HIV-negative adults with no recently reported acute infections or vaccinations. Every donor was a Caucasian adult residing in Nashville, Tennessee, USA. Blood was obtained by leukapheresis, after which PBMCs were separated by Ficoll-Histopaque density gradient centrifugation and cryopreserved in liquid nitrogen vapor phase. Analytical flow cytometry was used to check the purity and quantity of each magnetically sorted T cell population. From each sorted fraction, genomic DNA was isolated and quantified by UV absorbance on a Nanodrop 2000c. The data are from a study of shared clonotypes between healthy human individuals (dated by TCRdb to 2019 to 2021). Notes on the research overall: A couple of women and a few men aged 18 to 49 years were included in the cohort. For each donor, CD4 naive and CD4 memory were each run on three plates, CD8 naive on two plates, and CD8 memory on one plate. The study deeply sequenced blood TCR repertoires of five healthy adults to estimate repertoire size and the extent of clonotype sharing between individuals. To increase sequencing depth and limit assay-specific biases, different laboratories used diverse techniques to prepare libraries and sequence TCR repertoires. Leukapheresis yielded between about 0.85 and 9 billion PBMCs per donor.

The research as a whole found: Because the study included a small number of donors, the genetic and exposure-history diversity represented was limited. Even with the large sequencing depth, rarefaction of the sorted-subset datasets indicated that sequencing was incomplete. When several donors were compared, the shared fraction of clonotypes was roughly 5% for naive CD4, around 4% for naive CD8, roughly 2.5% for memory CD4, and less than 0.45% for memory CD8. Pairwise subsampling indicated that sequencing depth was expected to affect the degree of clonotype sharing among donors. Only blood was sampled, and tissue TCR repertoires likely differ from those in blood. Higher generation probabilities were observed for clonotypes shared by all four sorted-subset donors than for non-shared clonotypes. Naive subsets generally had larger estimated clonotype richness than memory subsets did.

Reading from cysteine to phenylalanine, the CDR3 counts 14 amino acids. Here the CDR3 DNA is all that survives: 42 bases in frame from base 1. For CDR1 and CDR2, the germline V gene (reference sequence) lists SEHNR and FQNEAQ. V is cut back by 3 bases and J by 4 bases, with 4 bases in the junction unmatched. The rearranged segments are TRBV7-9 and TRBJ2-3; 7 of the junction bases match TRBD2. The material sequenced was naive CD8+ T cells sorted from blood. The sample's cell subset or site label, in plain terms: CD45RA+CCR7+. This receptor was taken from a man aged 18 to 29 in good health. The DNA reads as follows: TGTGCCAGCAGCTTCGCGGGAGACCCAGATACGCAGTATTTT. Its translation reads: CASSFAGDPDTQYF.